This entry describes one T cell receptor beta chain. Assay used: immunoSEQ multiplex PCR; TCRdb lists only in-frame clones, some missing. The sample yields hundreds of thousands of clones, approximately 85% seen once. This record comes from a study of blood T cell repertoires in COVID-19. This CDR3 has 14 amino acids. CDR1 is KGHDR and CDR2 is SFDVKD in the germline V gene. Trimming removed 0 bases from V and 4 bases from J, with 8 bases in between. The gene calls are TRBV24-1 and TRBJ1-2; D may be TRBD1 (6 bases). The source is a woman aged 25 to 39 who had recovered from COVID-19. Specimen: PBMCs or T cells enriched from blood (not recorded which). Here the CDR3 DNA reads TGTGCCACCAGTGATTTGCCCAGGGGCTATGGCTACACCTTC. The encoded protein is CATSDLPRGYGYTF.